Shown below are 2 T cell receptor beta chains from a single sample sequenced in a study of shared T cell receptors in the human thymus (dated by TCRdb to the early 2020s). Libraries were built with the immunoSEQ multiplex PCR assay. What TCRdb holds here is the immuneACCESS table cut down to in-frame rearrangements. Part of the clones is not present; checked against another copy, under half of the missing clones reflect an unresolved V gene, and the others are unexplained. Counted in this sample were about 660,000 clones; around nine tenths of them appeared once. The top ten clones comprise 0.0095% to 0.013% of the sample. The same specimen was also included in a second study, on human thymus T cells.

The specimen was thymocytes. The receptors stem from a boy in the first two years of life with a congenital heart defect. Donor details come from another sample of the same person, matched by shared clones.

The chain uses TRBV4-1 and TRBJ1-5; a possible D gene is TRBD1 (6 bases). Germline V gene sequence: CDR1 MGHRA, CDR2 YSYEKL. The CDR3 is 17 residues long. V was trimmed by 1 base and J by 3 bases, leaving 16 bases between them. The CDR3: CASSQGTALGDNQPQHF. CDR3 nucleotides: TGCGCCAGCAGCCAAGGGACAGCTCTGGGGGACAATCAGCCCCAGCATTTT.

This chain uses TRBV5-1 with TRBJ2-3, with 11 nucleotides matching TRBD2. The CDR3 totals 17 residues. Germline values: CDR1 SGHRS, CDR2 YFSETQ. V gave up 1 base and J gave up 0 bases; unmatched junction bases: 4. Here the CDR3 DNA reads TGCGCCAGCAGCTTGTGGACTAGCGGGTCCAGCACAGATACGCAGTATTTT. It is translated as CASSLWTSGSSTDTQYF.